A single sample gave rise to the 6 T cell receptor beta chains below, sequenced in a study of T-cell reconstitution after alpha-beta-depleted transplantation in children. The library targeted TCRbeta and was prepared with unique molecular identifiers. Via MiXCR, TCRdb re-called the PCR reads, giving one row per CDR3 protein. The sample has 400,000 to 500,000 distinct CDR3 sequences, about 11% seen once. The sample in question was PBMCs from the stem cell graft donor, obtained from the stem cell graft. These receptors all stem from a human donor who donated a stem cell graft to a child with acute myeloid leukemia.

This clonotype was found a few times. The chain is built from TRBV7-2 and TRBJ2-3; 8 nucleotides match TRBD2. Germline loops: CDR1 SGHTA, CDR2 FQGNSA. The CDR3 loop spans 15 amino acids. V shed 1 base and J 6 bases; nucleotides not matched to a gene: 6. The CDR3, as DNA: TGTGCCAGCAGCTTAGACGGGGGGGCCAGGGATACGCAGTATTTT. It specifies CASSLDGGARDTQYF.

This clonotype was recorded a few times. This rearrangement joins TRBV15 to TRBJ2-1, with D perhaps TRBD2 (6 bases). V was clipped by 0 bases and J by 7 bases, with 10 bases between them. Germline V gene lookup returns CDR1 LNHNV and CDR2 YYDKDF (reference sequence). This CDR3 comprises 14 residues. This CDR3 reads CATSRDLSGNEQFF. The CDR3 coding sequence is TGTGCCACCAGCAGAGATCTTAGCGGAAATGAGCAGTTCTTC.

This clonotype has only a few counts. The gene calls are TRBV4-1 and TRBJ1-1, with TRBD1 matching 7 bases. The CDR3 extends over 19 amino acids. Unmatched junction bases numbered 18, after V lost 4 bases and J lost 1 base. Germline CDR1 is MGHRA and CDR2 is YSYEKL. The CDR3 here is CASSPKVTGSPLGNTEAFF. The DNA of the CDR3 is TGCGCCAGCAGCCCAAAGGTGACAGGGTCTCCACTTGGGAACACTGAAGCTTTCTTT.

This clonotype turned up a few times. V gene TRBV4-1 combines with J gene TRBJ2-1; 7 nucleotides match TRBD1. Per the germline V gene, CDR1 is MGHRA and CDR2 is YSYEKL. This CDR3 is 15 amino acids long. V was clipped by 2 bases and J by 8 bases; unmatched bases: 9. The chain's CDR3 is CASSQYRGEFDEQFF. The CDR3 region has the DNA TGCGCCAGCAGCCAATACAGGGGAGAATTCGATGAGCAGTTCTTC.

This clonotype was counted only a few times. V gene TRBV11-1 combines with J gene TRBJ1-1; D unresolved. The CDR3 has 14 residues. V lost 5 bases, J lost 3 bases, and 13 bases lay in between. CDR1 and CDR2 (germline): SGHAT, FQDESV (reference sequence). The CDR3 DNA sequence: TGTGCCAGCAGCCCTCTCATCGGATACACTGAAGCTTTCTTT. This translates into CASSPLIGYTEAFF. Full variable domain (missing parts from reference TRBV11-1 and TRBJ1-1): EAEVAQSPRYKITEKSQAVAFWCDPISGHATLYWYRQILGQGPELLVQFQDESVVDDSQLPKDRFSAERLKGVDSTLKIQPAELGDSAMYLCASSPLIGYTEAFFGQGTRLTVV.

V usage is TRBV12-3 or TRBV12-4 and J usage is TRBJ1-5, with D possibly being TRBD1 (6 bases). Between the trimmed V and J ends, which lost 3 bases and 2 bases, there was a span of 11 bases. The CDR3 covers 15 residues. The CDR3 is CASSLFEGGNQPQHF. CDR3 bases: TGTGCCAGCAGTTTGTTTGAGGGGGGCAATCAGCCCCAGCATTTT.